The source of this TCR beta chain is a study of cytomegalovirus exposure and HLA in healthy donors (dated by TCRdb to 2017 to 2019). Concerning the study at large: The 666 repertoires of the first cohort and the 95 to 150 validation repertoires were produced on the same platform, according to a later analysis. The study was designed to test whether signatures of past pathogen exposure could be identified by cataloging public T cell receptors. Besides the first cohort of about 730 subjects, a separate validation cohort made up of roughly 120 different subjects was used. The study combined high-throughput TCR immunosequencing, statistical association of individual TCRs with disease status, and machine learning to predict cytomegalovirus infection status. Overall results and qualifications from the work: A total of fewer than 200 TCR beta chains were listed by the study as associated with cytomegalovirus. A later analysis had no HLA typing for the validation cohort, so co-occurrence there was scored across all 130 or so repertoires. A later analysis found that TCRs clustered in the first cohort also tended to co-occur in the roughly 110 validation repertoires, with 94% of cluster scores above 0. The authors suggested that the approach could potentially be extended to other disease states and immunological phenotypes. Across donors, most TCR sequences were observed very rarely, whereas some public TCRs were present in many individuals. In vitro tests confirmed that a few of the cytomegalovirus-associated TCR beta chains recognize cytomegalovirus antigens. Cytomegalovirus status was reported to be diagnosed by the classifier with high specificity and sensitivity in both the original and validation cohorts.

The CDR3 numbers 18 residues from cysteine through phenylalanine. The only DNA kept is the CDR3, 54 bases in frame from the first base. After removal of 3 bases from V and 5 bases from J, the junction retains 15 bases not matched to a gene. CDR1 and CDR2, per the germline V gene, are LGHNA and YSLEER. Library preparation used the immunoSEQ multiplex PCR assay. For the original study's pipeline: A statistical classification framework was built for diagnosing cytomegalovirus status from the catalog of TCR beta chain sequences. This is the immuneACCESS table as TCRdb keeps it, with only in-frame sequences that have V and J called. A part of the clones is gone; compared with another copy, unresolved V genes explain less than half, and the rest is unexplained. V, J and clone size are those of that table, while D and trimming were read from the DNA. The sample table holds over 200,000 clones, of which 90% were seen once. The ten largest clones add up to 0.37% of the sample.

Donors formed part of the validation cohort, which comprised over a hundred subjects and was distinct from the first cohort of 666 subjects. With respect to this clone: It has no known antigen specificity. It has no much larger one-base neighbor in the sample; base qualities were not kept.

The sequenced sample consisted of PBMCs. This chain joins TRBV4-3 to TRBJ2-1, and 8 bases in between align with TRBD2. The TCR was taken from a woman in her late teens or twenties in good health and CMV-seronegative. The nucleotide sequence is TGCGCCAGCAGCCAGTCAATCTCGCTAGCGGGTCGTAACAATGAGCAGTTCTTC. Its product reads: CASSQSISLAGRNNEQFF.